In its sample, the clone carrying this TCR beta chain was seen a few times. Its antigen remains unknown. The CDR3 totals 15 residues. Trimming cost V 6 bases and J 3 bases; bases outside gene matches: 9. Germline V CDR1 and CDR2: ENHRY, SYGVKD. The data derive from a study of blood T cells in healthy people across ages. Extraction yielded at least 5 micrograms of total RNA per sample. Study-wide results and limits: With age, beta diversity per million T cells declined roughly linearly, significantly by 30 to 40.

The second PCR ran about 6 to 12 cycles with a sample-barcoded 5' primer and J-beta primers. TCRdb re-analysed the 5' RACE reads in MiXCR, keeping a single row per CDR3 protein. The sample includes 650,000 to 950,000 distinct CDR3 sequences, 40% to 50% of them seen just once. The chain links TRBV10-3 to TRBJ2-7; 9 nucleotides line up with TRBD2. The sample taken for sequencing was blood. This TCR derives from a man aged 55 to 69 in good health. CDR3 sequence reads: CAIRAGLARGYEQYF. CDR3 coding DNA: TGTGCCATCAGGGCCGGACTAGCGAGGGGCTACGAGCAGTACTTC.